Following are 25 T cell receptor beta chains from one sample sequenced in a study of T cell repertoires in cytomegalovirus infection. These receptors' antigens are unknown. From the reads, TCRdb called clonotypes with MiXCR, one entry per CDR3 protein. Here the sample spans 200,000 or so distinct CDR3 sequences, 38% being singletons. Sequencing was performed on CD8+ T cells from cultured PBMCs, taken from culture after CMV antigen stimulation. The receptors stem from a human donor in good health (CMV status not recorded). Some clones in this sample may be carry-over from other donors' samples.

V and J are TRBV20-1 and TRBJ2-5; D remains unclear. CDR3 length equals 16 residues. Between the trimmed V and J ends, which lost 0 bases and 6 bases, there was a span of 20 bases. CDR1 DFQATT and CDR2 SNEGSKA come from the germline V gene (reference sequence). The CDR3 sequence is CSARDFYRARVQTQYF. The CDR3 DNA is TGCAGTGCTAGAGATTTTTATAGGGCGAGAGTACAGACCCAGTACTTC.

In its sample, this clonotype was seen a few times. The CDR3 DNA sequence: TGTGCCAGCAGCTCCCTCGGGGGAACTGAAGCTTTCTTT. Its translation: CASSSLGGTEAFF. The rearrangement uses TRBV7-6 and TRBJ1-1; maybe TRBD1 (5 bases). CDR3 length equals 13 residues. CDR1 is SGHVS and CDR2 is FNYEAQ in the germline V gene. Trimming took off 4 bases at V and 5 bases at J, with 11 bases between the two ends.

The chain couples TRBV5-4 to TRBJ2-2; TRBD2 might be the D (5 bases). V gave up 4 bases and J gave up 4 bases, with 11 bases separating them. There are 14 residues in the CDR3. From germline, CDR1 is SGHNT and CDR2 YYREEE (reference sequence). CDR3 bases: TGTGCCAGCAGCCATATGGGGAGCACCGGGGAGCTGTTTTTT. Translating gives CASSHMGSTGELFF.

A remark on this clonotype: Its ends do not fully match the called genes, so a read error is possible. This chain connects TRBV4-1 to TRBJ2-7; 7 positions match TRBD2. CDR1 is MGHRA, CDR2 YSYEKL, per germline. The CDR3 has 15 residues. The CDR3 protein is CASREASGTHYEQYF. CDR3 DNA sequence: TGTGCCAGCAGAGAGGCCAGCGGGACGCACTACGAGCAGTACTTC.

The chain couples TRBV27 to TRBJ2-7; weak D call: TRBD2 (5 bases). CDR1 is MNHEY, CDR2 SMNVEV, per germline (reference sequence). CDR3 length: 15 amino acids. Trimming cost V 5 bases and J 4 bases, with 18 bases left between them. The CDR3 DNA reads as TGTGCCAGCAGTCTGGGGAGCGCCAGTCCTTACGAGCAGTACTTC. It translates to CASSLGSASPYEQYF.

There are many counts of this clonotype. The chain couples TRBV7-6 to TRBJ2-1; 8 positions match TRBD2. CDR1 and CDR2 from the germline V gene are SGHVS and FNYEAQ. With V trimmed by 0 bases and J by 6 bases, 4 bases remained unmatched. CDR3 length: 15 amino acids. CDR3 in amino acids: CASSLAGGGINEQFF. CDR3 coding DNA: TGTGCCAGCAGCTTAGCTGGCGGGGGGATCAATGAGCAGTTCTTC. The whole variable domain, remainder taken from reference TRBV7-6 and TRBJ2-1, is GAGVSQSPRYKVTKRGQDVALRCDPISGHVSLYWYRQALGQGPEFLTYFNYEAQQDKSGLPNDRFSAERPEGSISTLTIQRTEQRDSAMYRCASSLAGGGINEQFFGPGTRLTVL.

The V and J genes are TRBV7-3 and TRBJ2-7, with 7 bases identical to TRBD1. CDR3 length: 16 residues. With V trimmed by 1 base and J by 2 bases, 8 bases remained unmatched. Per the germline V gene, CDR1 is SGHTA and CDR2 is FQGTGA. CDR3 loop: CASSLRDSERTYEQYF. In nucleotides, the CDR3 is TGTGCCAGCAGCTTAAGGGACAGCGAAAGAACCTACGAGCAGTACTTC.

A few counts support this clonotype. The chain links TRBV4-2 to TRBJ2-7; maybe TRBD1 (5 bases). The V and J ends lost 0 bases and 7 bases respectively, with 13 bases between them. CDR1 is LGHNA, CDR2 YNFKEQ, per germline. There are 14 residues in the CDR3. CDR3 bases: TGTGCCAGCAGCCAAGACAGGGCCCCTTGGGAGCAGTACTTC. Protein product: CASSQDRAPWEQYF.

V gene TRBV27 combines with J gene TRBJ2-7; D not resolved. Trimming stripped 4 bases from V and 4 bases from J, with 14 bases between. The germline CDR1 and CDR2 sequences are MNHEY and SMNVEV (reference sequence). The CDR3 loop spans 14 amino acids. The CDR3 DNA sequence: TGTGCCAGCAGTTACGGGTGGGGAATGTACGAGCAGTACTTC. This encodes CASSYGWGMYEQYF.

This clonotype occurred a few times. V usage is TRBV11-2 and J usage is TRBJ2-3; D not resolved. Germline lookup yields CDR1 SGHAT and CDR2 FQNNGV. The CDR3 extends over 11 amino acids. V shed 8 bases and J shed 6 bases, with 9 bases lying between them. The CDR3 coding sequence is TGTGCCAGCCTCGGGCCTGATACGCAGTATTTT. Translated, it gives CASLGPDTQYF.

This clonotype was detected ten times or more. The chain combines TRBV7-2 with TRBJ2-3; D gene unclear. This CDR3 spans 15 amino acids. Trimming removed 5 bases from V and 2 bases from J, with 14 bases in between. CDR1 is SGHTA, CDR2 FQGNSA, per germline. CDR3 DNA sequence: TGTGCCAGCAGCCCCACCGTGGGATACACAGATACGCAGTATTTT. This translates into CASSPTVGYTDTQYF.

This clonotype showed up just a few times. This sequence joins TRBV27 and TRBJ1-2, with a weak D call TRBD1 (6 bases). The V gene lost 10 bases and the J gene lost 1 base, with 16 bases spanning the gap. CDR1 and CDR2 (germline): MNHEY, SMNVEV (reference sequence). The length of the CDR3 is 14 residues. The CDR3 bases are TGTGCCACCGCACCCAGGGGCCATAACTATGGCTACACCTTC. Encoded protein: CATAPRGHNYGYTF.

The V gene is TRBV2, the J gene TRBJ1-6; 7 bases are a match to TRBD1. Per the germline V gene, CDR1 is SNHLY and CDR2 is FYNNEI. Trimming took 7 bases from V and 4 from J; bases not matched to a gene: 4. The length of the CDR3 is 14 residues. The DNA of the CDR3 is TGTGCCAGCATCCAGGGGGTGTATAATTCACCCCTCCACTTT. Amino acid sequence: CASIQGVYNSPLHF.

V is TRBV28 and J is TRBJ2-3; D gene unclear. CDR3 length: 13 amino acids. V lost 6 bases to trimming and J lost 6 bases, with 13 bases between them. Germline CDR1 MDHEN, CDR2 SYDVKM. CDR3 sequence reads: CASSLPAEDTQYF. CDR3 nucleotide sequence: TGTGCCAGCAGCCTCCCTGCAGAGGATACGCAGTATTTT.

This clonotype occurred a few times. The chain couples TRBV5-1 to TRBJ2-4; possibly TRBD1 or TRBD2 for D (7 bases each). The V and J ends lost 1 base and 6 bases respectively, with 11 bases between them. Germline assignment: CDR1 SGHRS and CDR2 YFSETQ. The CDR3 has 14 amino acids. The CDR3 nucleotides read TGCGCCAGCAGCTTGCAGGGGGGGTTAAACATTCAGTACTTC. Protein product: CASSLQGGLNIQYF.

This clonotype was observed once. This chain uses TRBV20-1 with TRBJ2-7; 9 bases fit TRBD2. V shed 4 bases, J shed 6 bases, and the junction held 4 bases outside the gene matches. CDR3 length: 12 amino acids. From germline, CDR1 is DFQATT and CDR2 SNEGSKA (reference sequence). The CDR3 nucleotides read TGCAGTGCTATTAGCGGGAGTTCCGAGCAGTACTTC. The encoded protein is CSAISGSSEQYF.

In this sample, this clonotype turned up a few times. This rearrangement joins TRBV7-8 to TRBJ2-7; D call uncertain. Germline-derived CDR1 and CDR2 are SGHVS and FQNEAQ. Trimming cost V 0 bases and J 5 bases, with 8 bases left between them. The CDR3 length is 13 residues. CDR3 in amino acids: CASSLAWRDEQYF. Written as DNA, the CDR3 is TGTGCCAGCAGCTTAGCTTGGCGCGACGAGCAGTACTTC.

The chain joins TRBV27 to TRBJ2-7; D is unclear. This CDR3 comprises 14 residues. The germline V gene has CDR1 MNHEY and CDR2 SMNVEV (reference sequence). The V end was cut by 3 bases, the J end by 2 bases, with 11 bases between. In DNA form, the CDR3 reads TGTGCCAGCAGTTTTAGCCCAAACCCCTACGAGCAGTACTTC. Amino acids: CASSFSPNPYEQYF.

The chain employs TRBV24-1 and TRBJ2-7, with 7 bases identical to TRBD1. With 5 bases clipped from V and 3 bases from J, the junction kept 3 bases outside the gene matches. Germline-derived CDR1 and CDR2 are KGHDR and SFDVKD. CDR3 length equals 13 residues. As DNA, the CDR3 is TGTGCCACCAGTGGGGGACAGAACTACGAGCAGTACTTC. It specifies CATSGGQNYEQYF.

The chain couples TRBV9 to TRBJ1-2; 8 bases are a match to TRBD1. Germline V CDR1 and CDR2: SGDLS, YYNGEE. The CDR3 is 19 amino acids. The V segment lost 3 bases and the J segment 4 bases; nucleotides outside the gene matches: 20. CDR3 residues: CASSADRDRRQLRFYGYTF. The CDR3 DNA reads as TGTGCCAGCAGCGCCGACCGGGACAGGCGCCAGCTAAGGTTCTATGGCTACACCTTC.

The chain couples TRBV5-1 to TRBJ2-2; perhaps TRBD1 as D (5 bases). This CDR3 is built from 14 residues. Between the trimmed V and J ends, which lost 0 bases and 6 bases, there was a span of 9 bases. CDR1 and CDR2 from the germline V gene are SGHRS and YFSETQ. CDR3 bases: TGCGCCAGCAGCTTGGTTGGGGCATCCGGGGAGCTGTTTTTT. Its translation is CASSLVGASGELFF.

This chain uses TRBV20-1 with TRBJ1-5, with 9 bases lining up with TRBD1. The CDR3 sequence is 17 residues long. Germline assignment: CDR1 DFQATT and CDR2 SNEGSKA (reference sequence). V lost 3 bases to trimming and J lost 6 bases; unmatched junction nucleotides: 15. The CDR3 region is CSARVREGQGVFQPQHF. CDR3 in DNA: TGCAGTGCTAGGGTGCGGGAGGGACAGGGTGTTTTTCAGCCCCAGCATTTT.

This chain uses TRBV6-2 or TRBV6-3 with TRBJ2-2; TRBD2 agrees at 11 bases. CDR1 is MNHEY, CDR2 SVGEGT, per germline. V lost 6 bases and J lost 9; bases outside the gene matches: 9. This CDR3 is built from 15 residues. The CDR3 sequence: CASRPGLAAGRELFF. The CDR3 nucleotides read TGTGCCAGCAGACCGGGACTAGCGGCCGGGAGGGAGCTGTTTTTT.

The gene calls are TRBV20-1 and TRBJ2-7; TRBD2 aligns across 7 bases. Germline V lookup: CDR1 DFQATT, CDR2 SNEGSKA (reference sequence). The CDR3 extends over 14 amino acids. The V segment lost 5 bases and the J segment 0 bases; nucleotides outside the gene matches: 7. The CDR3, as DNA: TGCAGTGCTGGGTCTCCTAGCGGCTCCTACGAGCAGTACTTC. Protein: CSAGSPSGSYEQYF.

The V and J genes are TRBV5-4 and TRBJ1-4; the D is unclear. V was cut by 0 bases and J by 7 bases, with 7 bases left in between. Germline CDR1 SGHNT, CDR2 YYREEE (reference sequence). The CDR3 is made up of 13 amino acids. CDR3 sequence: CASSLERAEKLFF. The CDR3 nucleotides read TGTGCCAGCAGCTTGGAACGGGCTGAAAAACTGTTTTTT.